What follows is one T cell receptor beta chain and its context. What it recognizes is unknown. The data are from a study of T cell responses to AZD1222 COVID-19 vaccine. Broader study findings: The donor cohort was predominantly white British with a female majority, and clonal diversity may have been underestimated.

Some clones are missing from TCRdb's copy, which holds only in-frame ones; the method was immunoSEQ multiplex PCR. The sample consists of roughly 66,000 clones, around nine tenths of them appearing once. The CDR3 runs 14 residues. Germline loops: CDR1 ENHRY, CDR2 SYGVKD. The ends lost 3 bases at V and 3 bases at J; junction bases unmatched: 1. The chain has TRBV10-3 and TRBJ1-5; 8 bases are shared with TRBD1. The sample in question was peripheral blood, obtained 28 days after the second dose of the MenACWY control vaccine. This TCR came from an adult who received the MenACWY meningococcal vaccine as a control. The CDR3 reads CAISDRGPNQPQHF. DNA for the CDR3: TGTGCCATCAGTGACAGGGGGCCCAATCAGCCCCAGCATTTT.